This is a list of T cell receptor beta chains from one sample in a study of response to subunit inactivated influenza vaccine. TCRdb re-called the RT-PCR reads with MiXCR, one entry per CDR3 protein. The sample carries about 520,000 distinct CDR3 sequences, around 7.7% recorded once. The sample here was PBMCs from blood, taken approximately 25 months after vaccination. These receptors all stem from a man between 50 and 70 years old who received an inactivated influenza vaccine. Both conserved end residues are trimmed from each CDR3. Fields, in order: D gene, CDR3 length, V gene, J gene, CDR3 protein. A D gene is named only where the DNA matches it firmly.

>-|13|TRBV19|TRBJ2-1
ASSLTTLSYNEQF
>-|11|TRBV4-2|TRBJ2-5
ASSQEAAETQY
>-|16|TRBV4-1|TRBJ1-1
ASSHLSGVRGVNTEAF
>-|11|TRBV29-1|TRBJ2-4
SARGRAKNIQY
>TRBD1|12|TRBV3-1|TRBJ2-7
ASSQGTGGNEQY
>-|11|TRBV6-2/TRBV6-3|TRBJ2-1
ASGVGSYNEQF
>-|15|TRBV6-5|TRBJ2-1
ASSYSGGRLMFNEQF
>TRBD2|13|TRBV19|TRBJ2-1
ASSIRLAGGSPQF
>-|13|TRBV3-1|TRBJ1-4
ASSQDRIAGTPTY
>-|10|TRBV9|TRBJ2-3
ASSPQAGPQY
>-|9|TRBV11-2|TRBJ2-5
ASSWLETQY
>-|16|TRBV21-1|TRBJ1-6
ASSKVGRRSSYNSPLH
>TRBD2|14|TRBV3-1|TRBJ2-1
ASSQDLSGRYNEQF
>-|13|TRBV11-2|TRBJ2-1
ASSMRRGDVGEQF
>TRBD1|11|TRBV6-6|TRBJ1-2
ASNPSGGGGYT
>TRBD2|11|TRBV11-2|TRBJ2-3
ASSLEALAGLY
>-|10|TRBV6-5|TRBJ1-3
ASSSGANTIY
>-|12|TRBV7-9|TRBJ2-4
ASSSPKTKNIQY
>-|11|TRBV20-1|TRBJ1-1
SARPQLNTEAF
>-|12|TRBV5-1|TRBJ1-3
ASSRSENRNTIY
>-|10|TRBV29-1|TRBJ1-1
SVLAPGTEAF
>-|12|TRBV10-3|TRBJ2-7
ATTPAVPSYEQY
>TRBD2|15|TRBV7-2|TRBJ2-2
ASSFRLAGTHTGELF
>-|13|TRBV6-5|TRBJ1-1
ASSYGGALRTEAF
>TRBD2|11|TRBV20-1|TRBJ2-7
SARRLAGYEQY
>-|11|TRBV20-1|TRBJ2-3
SARELRADTQY
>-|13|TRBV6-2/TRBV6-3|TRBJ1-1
ASSKYSGTFTEAF
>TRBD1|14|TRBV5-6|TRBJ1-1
ASRSQYRGLRTEAF
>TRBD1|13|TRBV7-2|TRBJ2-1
ASSFRQGRLDEQF
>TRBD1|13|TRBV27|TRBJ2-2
ASSRDSVNTGELF
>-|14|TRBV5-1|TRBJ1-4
ASSLVTGLGETKLF
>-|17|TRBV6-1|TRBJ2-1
ASSWDFDSPAGSYNEQF